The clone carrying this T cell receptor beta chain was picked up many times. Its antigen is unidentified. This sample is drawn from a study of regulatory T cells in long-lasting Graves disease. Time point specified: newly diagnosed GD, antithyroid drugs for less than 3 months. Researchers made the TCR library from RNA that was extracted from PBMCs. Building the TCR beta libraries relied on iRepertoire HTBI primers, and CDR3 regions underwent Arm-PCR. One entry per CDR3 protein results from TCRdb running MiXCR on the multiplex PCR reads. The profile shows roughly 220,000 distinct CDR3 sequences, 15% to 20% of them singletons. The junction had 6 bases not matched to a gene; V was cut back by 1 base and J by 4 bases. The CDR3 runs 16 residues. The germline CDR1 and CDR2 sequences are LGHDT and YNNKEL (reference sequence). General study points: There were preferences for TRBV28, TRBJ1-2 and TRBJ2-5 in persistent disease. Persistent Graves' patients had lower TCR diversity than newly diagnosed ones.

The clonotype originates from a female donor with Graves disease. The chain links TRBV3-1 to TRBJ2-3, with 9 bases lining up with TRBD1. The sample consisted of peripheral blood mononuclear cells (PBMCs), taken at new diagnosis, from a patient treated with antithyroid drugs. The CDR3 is CASSQARQGGADTQYF. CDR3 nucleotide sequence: TGTGCCAGCAGCCAAGCTCGACAGGGGGGCGCAGATACGCAGTATTTT.